The next 22 T cell receptor beta chains were all read from a single sample in a study of blood T cell repertoires in COVID-19. Only in-frame clones appear in the TCRdb table, and some are missing; sequencing was by immunoSEQ multiplex PCR. Altogether about 180,000 clones are present, around 84% being singletons, with the ten largest covering 0.45% to 0.6%. The source material was peripheral blood. These receptors were taken from a man in his sixties with COVID-19, enrolled during active disease.

This chain uses TRBV7-9 with TRBJ2-2; 12 bases line up with TRBD2. Germline CDR1 SEHNR, CDR2 FQNEAQ (reference sequence). This CDR3 contains 16 residues. Trimming took 5 bases from V and 4 from J; bases not matched to a gene: 5. CDR3 in amino acids: CASSQTSGGTTGELFF. The CDR3 bases are TGTGCCAGCAGCCAAACTAGCGGGGGGACCACCGGGGAGCTGTTTTTT.

This sequence joins TRBV19 and TRBJ1-6, with a possible D match to TRBD1 (6 bases). Trimming left V 5 bases short and J 3 bases short, with 8 bases between. This CDR3 has 14 residues. Per germline, CDR1 LNHDA and CDR2 SQIVND (reference sequence). CDR3 region: CASSLQGYNSPLHF. The DNA for the CDR3 is TGTGCCAGTAGTTTACAGGGCTATAATTCACCCCTCCACTTT.

J is TRBJ2-2 and V is TRBV6-4; 8 bases align to TRBD2. With 5 bases clipped from V and 5 bases from J, the junction kept 4 bases outside the gene matches. This CDR3 spans 14 amino acids. Looked up from germline, CDR1 is MRHNA and CDR2 is SNTAGT. The CDR3 loop is CASSITSGTGELFF. CDR3 DNA: TGTGCCAGCAGTATAACTAGCGGAACCGGGGAGCTGTTTTTT.

This chain links TRBV19 with TRBJ1-2; 9 bases match TRBD1. CDR1 is LNHDA and CDR2 is SQIVND in the germline V gene (reference sequence). The CDR3 is 14 residues long. V lost 7 bases to trimming and J lost 5 bases; unmatched junction nucleotides: 8. The CDR3 loop reads CASTLDRGAYGYTF. CDR3 DNA sequence: TGTGCCAGTACCCTAGACAGGGGGGCTTATGGCTACACCTTC.

The chain employs TRBV30 and TRBJ1-1; unclear D gene. Per germline, CDR1 GTSNPN and CDR2 SVGIG (reference sequence). The ends were cut back, 2 bases at V and 8 bases at J, with 9 bases in the middle. CDR3 length: 11 residues. CDR3 DNA: TGTGCCTGGAGTCCCCAGACAGAAGCTTTCTTT. Amino acid sequence: CAWSPQTEAFF.

Only a few counts were recorded for this clone. V gene TRBV28 combines with J gene TRBJ1-1, with 7 bases that match TRBD1. Germline V gives CDR1 MDHEN, CDR2 SYDVKM. The junction had 13 bases not matched to a gene; V was cut back by 11 bases and J by 4 bases. The CDR3 extends over 14 amino acids. The CDR3 sequence: CAAREGGVGTEAFF. CDR3 coding DNA: TGTGCCGCGCGGGAAGGGGGCGTCGGCACTGAAGCTTTCTTT.

The V gene is TRBV11-3, the J gene TRBJ2-7; 9 bases line up with TRBD1. J gave up 7 bases and V 4 bases, and 11 bases lay outside the gene matches. The CDR3 extends over 15 amino acids. Germline-derived CDR1 and CDR2 are SGHNT and YENEEA. The CDR3 here is CASSYNPGQGLEQYF. CDR3 nucleotide sequence: TGTGCCAGCAGCTACAATCCGGGACAGGGATTAGAGCAGTACTTC.

V gene TRBV9 combines with J gene TRBJ2-3, with 9 bases that match TRBD2. Germline trimming cut 0 bases from V and 11 bases from J; bases unmatched to any gene: 4. The CDR3 extends over 13 amino acids. Germline CDR1 reads SGDLS; CDR2 reads YYNGEE. The CDR3 here is CASSVEVSGGQYF. The CDR3 coding sequence is TGTGCCAGCAGCGTAGAAGTTAGCGGGGGGCAGTATTTT.

V usage is TRBV30 and J usage is TRBJ1-1, with 12 bases matching TRBD1. J was trimmed by 7 bases and V by 3 bases; bases with no gene match: 18. The CDR3 loop spans 18 amino acids. Germline-derived CDR1 and CDR2 are GTSNPN and SVGIG (reference sequence). The CDR3 DNA follows: TGTGCCTGGAGCCGTTCCCCTTCCGGGACAGGGGGCTTGAATGAAGCTTTCTTT. It specifies CAWSRSPSGTGGLNEAFF.

The genes are TRBV5-5 and TRBJ2-5; 15 positions agree with TRBD2. Germline assignment: CDR1 SGHKS and CDR2 YYEKEE (reference sequence). The CDR3 is made up of 17 amino acids. The ends lost 4 bases at V and 2 bases at J; junction bases unmatched: 6. The chain's CDR3 is CASSPGTSGGYQETQYF. The CDR3 coding sequence is TGTGCCAGCAGCCCGGGGACTAGCGGGGGGTATCAAGAGACCCAGTACTTC.

The rearrangement uses TRBV11-2 and TRBJ1-2; D possibly corresponds to TRBD1 (6 bases). The CDR3 spans 16 residues. Trimming left V 4 bases short and J 0 bases short, with 15 bases between. Germline CDR1 and CDR2: SGHAT and FQNNGV. The CDR3: CASSSGTTTANYGYTF. The CDR3 DNA reads TGTGCCAGCAGCTCCGGGACAACTACTGCTAACTATGGCTACACCTTC. The full variable domain, its missing parts supplied by reference TRBV11-2 and TRBJ1-2, is EAGVAQSPRYKIIEKRQSVAFWCNPISGHATLYWYQQILGQGPKLLIQFQNNGVVDDSQLPKDRFSAERLKGVDSTLKIQPAKLEDSAVYLCASSSGTTTANYGYTFGSGTRLTVV.

The gene calls are TRBV10-2 and TRBJ1-5, with D perhaps TRBD1 (6 bases). CDR3 size: 14 residues. Trimming took 6 bases from V and 6 from J, leaving 15 bases between them. CDR1 and CDR2 from the germline V gene are WSHSY and SAAADI. The CDR3 bases are TGCGCCAGCAGATCCCAGGGAGGGGGTCAGCCCCAGCATTTT. It specifies CASRSQGGGQPQHF.

The chain uses TRBV6-1 and TRBJ1-1; tentative D call: TRBD1 (6 bases). The ends were cut back, 2 bases at V and 1 base at J, with 17 bases in the middle. The CDR3 has 17 residues. CDR1 MNHNS and CDR2 SASEGT come from the germline V gene. CDR3: CASSEMGSTGTNTEAFF. CDR3 bases: TGTGCCAGCAGTGAAATGGGCTCAACAGGGACGAACACTGAAGCTTTCTTT.

The rearrangement joins TRBV7-9 to TRBJ1-5; TRBD1 aligns across 10 bases. The CDR3 covers 16 residues. Per germline, CDR1 SEHNR and CDR2 FQNEAQ (reference sequence). The V and J ends lost 3 bases and 3 bases, in that order; junction bases with no gene match: 5. The CDR3 nucleotides are TGTGCCAGCAGCTTCGGGACAGGGGTCTACAATCAGCCCCAGCATTTT. Protein product: CASSFGTGVYNQPQHF.

The chain links TRBV5-4 to TRBJ2-7; 11 positions agree with TRBD1. This CDR3 contains 15 residues. Looked up from germline, CDR1 is SGHNT and CDR2 is YYREEE (reference sequence). After removal of 0 bases from V and 4 bases from J, the junction contained 3 bases not matched to a gene. CDR3 nucleotide sequence: TGTGCCAGCAGCTTGGGGGACAGGGGGTATTACGAGCAGTACTTC. It codes for CASSLGDRGYYEQYF.

The rearrangement joins TRBV7-9 to TRBJ2-7; TRBD1 matches at 9 bases. V lost 3 bases and J lost 3; bases outside the gene matches: 3. Germline values: CDR1 SEHNR, CDR2 FQNEAQ (reference sequence). The CDR3 length is 14 residues. In nucleotides, the CDR3 is TGTGCCAGCAGCTTCGGGACAGGGATCTACGAGCAGTACTTC. Protein product: CASSFGTGIYEQYF.

The CDR3 reads CASSLFRTALTRSYEQYF. CDR3 nucleotides: TGTGCCAGCAGCTTGTTTCGGACAGCGCTTACTCGCTCCTACGAGCAGTACTTC. This sequence joins TRBV5-6 and TRBJ2-7; D is possibly TRBD1 (6 bases). The CDR3 loop spans 18 amino acids. V was clipped by 1 base and J by 0 bases, with 20 bases between them. Germline CDR1 reads SGHDT; CDR2 reads YYEEEE.

V and J are TRBV7-8 and TRBJ1-2, with TRBD1 matching 12 bases. The CDR3 is made up of 16 amino acids. From germline, CDR1 is SGHVS and CDR2 FQNEAQ. V dropped 5 bases and J dropped 7; count of bases not matched to a gene: 11. CDR3: CASSQDSGQGAAGYTF. CDR3 nucleotides: TGTGCCAGCAGCCAAGATTCGGGACAGGGGGCTGCTGGCTACACCTTC.

J is TRBJ1-2 and V is TRBV27; D perhaps matches TRBD1 (5 bases). CDR3 length: 13 amino acids. V lost 5 bases and J lost 6, with 13 bases in between. Looked up from germline, CDR1 is MNHEY and CDR2 is SMNVEV (reference sequence). The CDR3: CASSPQGGHGYTF. CDR3 coding DNA: TGTGCCAGCAGTCCGCAGGGTGGTCATGGCTACACCTTC.

V is TRBV7-3 and J is TRBJ2-3, with D perhaps matching TRBD1 (7 bases). Germline V gene sequence: CDR1 SGHTA, CDR2 FQGTGA. The CDR3 has 14 amino acids. V was shortened by 6 bases and J by 2 bases, with 12 bases between the two germline ends. The CDR3 loop is CASREGATTDTQYF. The CDR3 nucleotides are TGTGCCAGCAGGGAGGGGGCTACCACAGATACGCAGTATTTT.

This chain uses TRBV7-3 with TRBJ2-3; D is perhaps TRBD2 (7 bases). The germline V gene encodes CDR1 SGHTA and CDR2 FQGTGA. The CDR3 is made up of 16 amino acids. Trimming cost V 8 bases and J 2 bases, with 20 bases left between them. The CDR3, as DNA: TGTGCCAGCTCCCTGGGAGGGGGGGCACTCACAGATACGCAGTATTTT. It is translated as CASSLGGGALTDTQYF.

The V call is TRBV7-2, the J call TRBJ1-1, with a possible D match to TRBD1 (5 bases). V lost 6 bases, J lost 1 base, and 12 bases lay in between. This CDR3 spans 14 amino acids. Germline CDR1 is SGHTA and CDR2 is FQGNSA. Here the CDR3 DNA reads TGTGCCAGCAGGAATGGGGCAGGGAACACTGAAGCTTTCTTT. Its translation is CASRNGAGNTEAFF. The whole variable domain, remainder taken from reference TRBV7-2 and TRBJ1-1, is GAGVSQSPSNKVTEKGKDVELRCDPISGHTALYWYRQSLGQGLEFLIYFQGNSAPDKSGLPSDRFSAERTGGSVSTLTIQRTQQEDSAVYLCASRNGAGNTEAFFGQGTRLTVV.